This T cell receptor beta chain was identified during a study of type 1 regulatory T cells. Study context: This in vitro CD4 product, T-allo10, is enriched for Tr1 cells and alloantigen-specific.

TCRdb redid the calling of the reads with MiXCR, one entry per CDR3 protein. The sample carries about 18,000 distinct CDR3 sequences, about a tenth recorded once. This clonotype was recorded a few times. The source material was CD4+ T cells, either the whole sample or a sorted fraction (not recorded which). The TCR was taken from a human donor in good health.

CDR3 bases: TGTGCCAGCAGTCTAACCGGGACTACGTTCAATGAGCAGTTCTTC. It yields the protein CASSLTGTTFNEQFF. The rearrangement links TRBV12-3 or TRBV12-4 to TRBJ2-1; TRBD2 aligns across 7 bases. The CDR3 length is 15 residues. V lost 5 bases, J lost 6 bases, and 10 bases stayed unmatched.